These 7 T cell receptor beta chains were all obtained from the same sample, sequenced in a study of technical replicates of blood from a few donors. The table came from immunoSEQ multiplex PCR; TCRdb's copy has only in-frame clones and leaves some out. The sample shows 80,000 to 100,000 clones, roughly nine tenths of them seen only once. Input material: T cells isolated from PBMCs. These receptor sequences come from a human donor in good health.

V is TRBV6-1 and J is TRBJ2-3; the match to TRBD1 covers 10 bases. The germline V gene encodes CDR1 MNHNS and CDR2 SASEGT. J gave up 2 bases and V 6 bases, and 2 bases lay outside the gene matches. This CDR3 region has 14 residues. CDR3 coding DNA: TGTGCCAGCAGCGACAGGGGGCACACAGATACGCAGTATTTT. Translating gives CASSDRGHTDTQYF.

The J gene is TRBJ2-2, the V gene TRBV5-1, with 7 nucleotides matching TRBD1. V gave up 2 bases and J gave up 1 base; unmatched junction bases: 5. The germline CDR1 and CDR2 sequences are SGHRS and YFSETQ. The CDR3 is 16 amino acids. Here the CDR3 DNA reads TGCGCCAGCAGCTTAGTGGGACAGATGAACACCGGGGAGCTGTTTTTT. Translating gives CASSLVGQMNTGELFF.

The genes are TRBV30 and TRBJ2-7; 11 nucleotides align to TRBD2. Looked up from germline, CDR1 is GTSNPN and CDR2 is SVGIG (reference sequence). Losses at the gene ends were 2 bases for V and 0 bases for J; bases not matched to a gene: 6. CDR3 length: 16 residues. In nucleotides, the CDR3 is TGTGCCTGGAGTCGGCTAGCGGGGGGAATCTCCTACGAGCAGTACTTC. Its protein is CAWSRLAGGISYEQYF.

Note on this clone: Other DNA sequences in this specimen translate into the identical CDR3. The chain couples TRBV20-1 to TRBJ2-7; maybe TRBD2 (6 bases). V was shortened by 0 bases and J by 10 bases, with 10 bases between the two germline ends. The CDR3 sequence is 11 residues long. Germline V CDR1 and CDR2: DFQATT, SNEGSKA (reference sequence). CDR3 DNA: TGCAGTGCTAGAGATGGGCGGGGCCAGTACTTC. Encoded protein: CSARDGRGQYF.

The chain joins TRBV18 to TRBJ1-4, with D unclear. Trimming took off 0 bases at V and 8 bases at J, with 7 bases between the two ends. Germline V CDR1 and CDR2: KGHSH, LQKENI. The CDR3 is 13 residues long. The CDR3 sequence is CASSPPGSEKLFF. As DNA, the CDR3 is TGTGCCAGCTCACCACCGGGCAGCGAAAAACTGTTTTTT. Filled out from reference TRBV18 and TRBJ1-4, the complete variable domain reads NAGVMQNPRHLVRRRGQEARLRCSPMKGHSHVYWYRQLPEEGLKFMVYLQKENIIDESGMPKERFSAEFPKEGPSILRIQQVVRGDSAAYFCASSPPGSEKLFFGSGTQLSVL.

V and J are TRBV19 and TRBJ1-2, with TRBD1 matching over 12 bases. The trim removed 7 bases at V and 4 bases at J, leaving 4 bases unmatched. The germline CDR1 and CDR2 sequences are LNHDA and SQIVND (reference sequence). The CDR3 runs to 14 residues. The CDR3 region has the DNA TGTGCCAGTATGGGACAGGGGGCTGTCTATGGCTACACCTTC. Translation gives CASMGQGAVYGYTF.

This chain joins TRBV5-4 and TRBJ2-7, with 7 bases lining up with TRBD2. CDR1 and CDR2 from the germline V gene are SGHNT and YYREEE (reference sequence). The trim removed 4 bases at V and 1 base at J, leaving 5 bases unmatched. The CDR3 has 14 amino acids. The CDR3, as DNA: TGTGCCAGCAGCCCTGGCGGGGGATCCTACGAGCAGTACTTC. Protein sequence: CASSPGGGSYEQYF.